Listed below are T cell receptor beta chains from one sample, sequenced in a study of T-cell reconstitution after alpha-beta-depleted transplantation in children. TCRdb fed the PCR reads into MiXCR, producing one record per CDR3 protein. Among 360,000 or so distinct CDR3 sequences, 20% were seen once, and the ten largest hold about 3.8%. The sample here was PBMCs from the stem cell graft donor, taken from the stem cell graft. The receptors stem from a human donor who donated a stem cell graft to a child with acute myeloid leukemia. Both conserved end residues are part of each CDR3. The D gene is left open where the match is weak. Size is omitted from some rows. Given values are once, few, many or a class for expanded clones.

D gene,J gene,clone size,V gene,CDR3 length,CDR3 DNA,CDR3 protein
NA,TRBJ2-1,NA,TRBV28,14,TGTGCCAGCAGTTACCCGCGTCTTTCCGATGAGCAGTTCTTC,CASSYPRLSDEQFF
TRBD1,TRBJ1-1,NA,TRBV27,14,TGTGCCAGCAGTAGTGACAGGGAACTCCTGGGAGCTTTCTTT,CASSSDRELLGAFF
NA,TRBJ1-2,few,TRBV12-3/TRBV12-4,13,TGTGCCAGCAGCTCGGACATTGGGTATGGCTACACCTTC,CASSSDIGYGYTF
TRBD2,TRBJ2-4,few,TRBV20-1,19,TGCAGTGCCCACCCTCCGGGACTAGCGGGAAGAGGGCCCAAAAACATTCAGTACTTC,CSAHPPGLAGRGPKNIQYF
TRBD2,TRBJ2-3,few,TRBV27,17,TGTGCCAGCAGTTCCTCAGCGGGAGGGCCGTGGGCAGATACGCAGTATTTT,CASSSSAGGPWADTQYF
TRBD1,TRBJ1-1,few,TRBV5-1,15,TGCGCCAGCAGCCGGAGACAGGGAGGTGGCACTGAAGCTTTCTTT,CASSRRQGGGTEAFF
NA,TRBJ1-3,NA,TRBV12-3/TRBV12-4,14,TGTGCCAGCAGCATCGCCCACTCTGGAAACACCATATATTTT,CASSIAHSGNTIYF
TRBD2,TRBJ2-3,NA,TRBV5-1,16,TGCGCCAGCACTTCCGCCCTAGCGGGAGTGGTAGATACGCAGTATTTT,CASTSALAGVVDTQYF
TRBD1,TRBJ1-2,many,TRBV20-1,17,TGCAGTGCTAGAGATGAAAGGGGACAGGCCTTAAGGCATGGCTACACCTTC,CSARDERGQALRHGYTF
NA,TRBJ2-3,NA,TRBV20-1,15,TGCAGTGCTAGAGATCTGAGGTCTTCCACAGATACGCAGTATTTT,CSARDLRSSTDTQYF
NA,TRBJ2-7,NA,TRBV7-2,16,TGTGCCAGCAGTCATAGGTCGGGTCCTTCGACCTACGAGCAGTACTTC,CASSHRSGPSTYEQYF
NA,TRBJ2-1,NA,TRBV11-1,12,TGTGCCAGCAGCCCCCAAGACAATGAGCAGTTCTTC,CASSPQDNEQFF
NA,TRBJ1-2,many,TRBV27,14,TGTGCCAGCAGTTCGGGACCTGAGACCTATGGCTACACCTTC,CASSSGPETYGYTF
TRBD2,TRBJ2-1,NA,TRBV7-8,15,TGTGCCAGCAGCTTAACTAGCGGGGTCTACAATGAGCAGTTCTTC,CASSLTSGVYNEQFF
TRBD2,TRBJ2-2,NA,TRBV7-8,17,TGTGCCAGCAGCTGGGGCTTAGCGGGAGTAAACACCGGGGAGCTGTTTTTT,CASSWGLAGVNTGELFF
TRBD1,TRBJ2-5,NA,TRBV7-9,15,TGTGCCAGCAGCTCCGTGGGACAGGGGGCAGAGACCCAGTACTTC,CASSSVGQGAETQYF
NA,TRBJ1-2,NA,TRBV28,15,TGTGCCAGCAGTTTATTTGAGGGGTCAAACTATGGCTACACCTTC,CASSLFEGSNYGYTF
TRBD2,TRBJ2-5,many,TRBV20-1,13,TGCAGTGCCTTTGCGGGAGTGGAAGAGACCCAGTACTTC,CSAFAGVEETQYF
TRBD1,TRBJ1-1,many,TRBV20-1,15,TGCAGTGCCGTTCTACTGACAGGGTGGAACACTGAAGCTTTCTTT,CSAVLLTGWNTEAFF
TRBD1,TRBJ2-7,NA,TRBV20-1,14,TGCAGTGCCAGGACAGGGGGGGCCTCCTACGAGCAGTACTTC,CSARTGGASYEQYF
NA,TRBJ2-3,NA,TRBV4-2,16,TGCGCCAGCAGCCAAGATTTTCCTAGCGGCACAGATACGCAGTATTTT,CASSQDFPSGTDTQYF
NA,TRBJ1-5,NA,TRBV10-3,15,TGTGCCATCAGTGAGGGGGCGGAGAGCAATCAGCCCCAGCATTTT,CAISEGAESNQPQHF